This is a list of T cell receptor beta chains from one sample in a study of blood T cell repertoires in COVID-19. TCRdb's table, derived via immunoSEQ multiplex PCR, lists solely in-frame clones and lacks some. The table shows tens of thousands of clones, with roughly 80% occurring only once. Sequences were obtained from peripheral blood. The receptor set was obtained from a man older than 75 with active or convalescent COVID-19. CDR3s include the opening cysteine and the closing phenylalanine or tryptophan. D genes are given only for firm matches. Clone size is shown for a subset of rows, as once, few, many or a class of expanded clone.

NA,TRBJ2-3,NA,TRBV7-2,TGTGCCAGCAGCTCCCTGGGCAGGGTGAGCACAGATACGCAGTATTTT,CASSSLGRVSTDTQYF
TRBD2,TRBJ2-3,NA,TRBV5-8,TGTGCCAGCAGCTTGACTAGCGGGGGGGCAGATACGCAGTATTTT,CASSLTSGGADTQYF
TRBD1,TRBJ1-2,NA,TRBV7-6,TGTGCCAGCAGCTCCGGGACAGTCTCTGATGGCTACACCTTC,CASSSGTVSDGYTF
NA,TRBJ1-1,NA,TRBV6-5,NA,CASKLVGQGSFF
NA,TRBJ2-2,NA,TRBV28,TGTGCCAGCCGGCTGGGGCCTCCAACCGCCGGGGAGCTGTTTTTT,CASRLGPPTAGELFF
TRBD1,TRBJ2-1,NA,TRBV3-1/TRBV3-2,TGTGCCAGCAGCCTGGGACAGGGGTCGGGGGGTAATGAGCAGTTCTTC,CASSLGQGSGGNEQFF
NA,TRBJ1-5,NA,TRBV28,TGTGCCAGCAGGGGGGCAGGGTCACAGCCCCAGCATTTT,CASRGAGSQPQHF
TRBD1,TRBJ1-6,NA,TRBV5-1,TGCGCCAGCAGCGCGGGACAGGGGCATTCACCCCTCCACTTT,CASSAGQGHSPLHF
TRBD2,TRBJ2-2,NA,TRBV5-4,TGTGCCAGCAGCTTTTCCAATCTAGCGGGGGCCTTAACCGGGGAGCTGTTTTTT,CASSFSNLAGALTGELFF
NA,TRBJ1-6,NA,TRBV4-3,TGCGCCAGCAGCCAAGATACAGGGATTAATTCACCCCTCCACTTT,CASSQDTGINSPLHF
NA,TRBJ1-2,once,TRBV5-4,TGTGCCAGCAGCGGGACACAGGGTAAATATGGCTACACCTTC,CASSGTQGKYGYTF
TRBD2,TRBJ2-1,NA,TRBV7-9,TGTGCCAGCAGCTTGGCGGGGGGTATTGAGCAGTTCTTC,CASSLAGGIEQFF